This is a list of T cell receptor beta chains from one sample in a study of blood T cell repertoires in COVID-19. The assay was immunoSEQ multiplex PCR, and TCRdb's table has in-frame clones only and misses some. The table shows 70,000 or so clones, with around 74% occurring only once. The sequencing input was peripheral blood. Receptors originate from a man in his 60s with COVID-19, enrolled during active disease. Both conserved end residues are part of each CDR3. A D gene is named only where the DNA matches it firmly. Clone size is shown for a subset of rows, as once, few, many or a class of expanded clone.

CASSLVSGEYEQYF,TGTGCCAGCAGCTTAGTGAGCGGGGAGTACGAGCAGTACTTC,TRBV11-2,NA,TRBJ2-7,TRBD2
CSVEDGAGDSYEQYF,TGCAGCGTTGAAGATGGGGCAGGGGACTCCTACGAGCAGTACTTC,TRBV29-1,NA,TRBJ2-7,NA
CASSPSGGSYNSPLHF,TGTGCCAGCAGCCCATCAGGGGGCTCCTATAATTCACCCCTCCACTTT,TRBV9,NA,TRBJ1-6,TRBD1
CASRAVRNQPQHF,TGTGCCAGTAGGGCGGTACGCAATCAGCCCCAGCATTTT,TRBV19,NA,TRBJ1-5,NA
CASSLQSGNYEQYF,TGTGCCAGCAGCTTGCAATCGGGTAACTACGAGCAGTACTTC,TRBV5-4,few,TRBJ2-7,NA
CASSYSSSESTDTQYF,TGTGCCAGCAGTTACTCCTCTAGCGAAAGCACAGATACGCAGTATTTT,TRBV6-6,NA,TRBJ2-3,NA
CASSVTHRLAVYNEQFF,TGTGCCAGCAGCGTGACCCACCGACTAGCGGTCTACAATGAGCAGTTCTTC,TRBV9,NA,TRBJ2-1,TRBD2
CASSLDYTSGGHNEQFF,TGTGCCAGCAGCTTGGACTACACGAGCGGGGGGCACAATGAGCAGTTCTTC,TRBV5-6,NA,TRBJ2-1,TRBD2
CASSQRETHNEQFF,TGTGCCAGCAGCCAACGGGAGACCCACAATGAGCAGTTCTTC,TRBV14,NA,TRBJ2-1,NA
CSVNPSGTPWDEQYF,TGCAGCGTCAACCCCTCAGGGACTCCCTGGGACGAGCAGTACTTC,TRBV29-1,NA,TRBJ2-7,NA
CARSDGEAYEQYF,TGTGCTCGATCCGATGGGGAGGCCTACGAGCAGTACTTC,TRBV30,NA,TRBJ2-7,NA
CASSPSPGTDTQYF,TGTGCCAGCTCACCATCCCCGGGCACAGATACGCAGTATTTT,TRBV18,NA,TRBJ2-3,NA
CAISESLTGEDTQYF,TGTGCCATCAGTGAGTCGTTGACAGGGGAGGATACGCAGTATTTT,TRBV10-3,NA,TRBJ2-3,TRBD1
CASSHSGRATNEQFF,TGTGCCAGCAGCCACAGCGGGAGGGCTACCAATGAGCAGTTCTTC,TRBV3-1/TRBV3-2,NA,TRBJ2-1,TRBD2
CTTQLRMGGEQYF,TGTACAACGCAGTTACGGATGGGAGGCGAGCAGTACTTC,TRBV6-5,few,TRBJ2-7,NA
CASSLGEGSVEQYF,TGTGCCAGCTCCCTCGGGGAAGGGTCGGTCGAGCAGTACTTC,TRBV18,NA,TRBJ2-7,NA
CASSRVKSNQPQHF,TGTGCCAGCAGTCGGGTAAAGAGCAATCAGCCCCAGCATTTT,TRBV6-5,NA,TRBJ1-5,NA
CASSRQGDNEQYF,TGTGCCAGCTCACGACAAGGGGATAACGAGCAGTACTTC,TRBV18,NA,TRBJ2-7,NA